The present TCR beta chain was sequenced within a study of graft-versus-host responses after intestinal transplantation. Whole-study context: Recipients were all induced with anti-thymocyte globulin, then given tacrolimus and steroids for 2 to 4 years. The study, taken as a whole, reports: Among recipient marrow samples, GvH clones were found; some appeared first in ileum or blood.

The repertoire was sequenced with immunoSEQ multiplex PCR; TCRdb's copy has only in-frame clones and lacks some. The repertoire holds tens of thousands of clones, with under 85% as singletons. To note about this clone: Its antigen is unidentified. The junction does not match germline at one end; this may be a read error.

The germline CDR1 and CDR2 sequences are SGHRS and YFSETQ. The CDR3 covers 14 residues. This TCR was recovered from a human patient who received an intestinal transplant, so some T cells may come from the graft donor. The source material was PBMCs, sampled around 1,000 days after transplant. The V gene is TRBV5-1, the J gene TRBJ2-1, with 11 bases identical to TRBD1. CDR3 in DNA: TGCGCCACCAGCCGGGACAGGGGGATCGATGAGCAGTTCTTC. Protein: CATSRDRGIDEQFF. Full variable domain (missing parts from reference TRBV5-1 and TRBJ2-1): KAGVTQTPRYLIKTRGQQVTLSCSPISGHRSVSWYQQTPGQGLQFLFEYFSETQRNKGNFPGRFSGRQFSNSRSEMNVSTLELGDSALYLCATSRDRGIDEQFFGPGTRLTVL.